This TCR beta chain was retrieved from a study of regulatory T cells in long-lasting Graves disease. Library construction for TCR beta used iRepertoire HTBI primers and Arm-PCR of CDR3 regions. From the multiplex PCR reads, TCRdb called clonotypes with MiXCR, one entry per CDR3 protein. Among roughly 510,000 distinct CDR3 sequences listed, roughly 16% were seen once. Indicated time point: newly diagnosed GD, antithyroid drugs for less than 3 months. PBMC-derived RNA was used for the TCR library. Germline V CDR1 and CDR2: SGDLS, YYNGEE. The CDR3 covers 13 residues. Losses at the gene ends were 3 bases for V and 5 bases for J; bases not matched to a gene: 4. The count of this clonotype is one. The same data also went into a second study, on T cells in Graves' hyperthyroidism and ophthalmopathy.

This chain links TRBV9 with TRBJ1-1; TRBD1 aligns across 7 bases. Sequencing used peripheral blood mononuclear cells (PBMCs), obtained at new diagnosis, from a patient treated with antithyroid drugs. The sequence came from a man aged 18-30 years with Graves disease. The CDR3 sequence is CASSEGAQTEAFF. The CDR3 coding sequence is TGTGCCAGCAGCGAGGGGGCTCAGACTGAAGCTTTCTTT.